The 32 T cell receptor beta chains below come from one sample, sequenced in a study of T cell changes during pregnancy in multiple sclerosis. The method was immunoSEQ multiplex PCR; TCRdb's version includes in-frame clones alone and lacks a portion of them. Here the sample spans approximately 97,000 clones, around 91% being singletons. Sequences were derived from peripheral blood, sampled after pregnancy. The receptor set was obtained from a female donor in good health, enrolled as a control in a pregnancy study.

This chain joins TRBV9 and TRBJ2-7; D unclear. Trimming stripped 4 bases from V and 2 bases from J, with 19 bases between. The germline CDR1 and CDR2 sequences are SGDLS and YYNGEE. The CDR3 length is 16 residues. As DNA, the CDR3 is TGTGCCAGCAGCCCGCCCTTGGGCAGCTTAACCTACGAGCAGTACTTC. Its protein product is CASSPPLGSLTYEQYF. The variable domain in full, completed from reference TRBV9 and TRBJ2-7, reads DSGVTQTPKHLITATGQRVTLRCSPRSGDLSVYWYQQSLDQGLQFLIQYYNGEERAKGNILERFSAQQFPDLHSELNLSSLELGDSALYFCASSPPLGSLTYEQYFGPGTRLTVT.

DNA of the CDR3: TGTGCCAGCTCACCAGAACAGGGTAGCAATCAGCCCCAGCATTTT. This codes for CASSPEQGSNQPQHF. V gene TRBV18 combines with J gene TRBJ1-5; possibly TRBD1 for D (6 bases). The germline gives CDR1 KGHSH, CDR2 LQKENI. The CDR3 covers 15 residues. Trimming stripped 2 bases from V and 0 bases from J, with 8 bases between.

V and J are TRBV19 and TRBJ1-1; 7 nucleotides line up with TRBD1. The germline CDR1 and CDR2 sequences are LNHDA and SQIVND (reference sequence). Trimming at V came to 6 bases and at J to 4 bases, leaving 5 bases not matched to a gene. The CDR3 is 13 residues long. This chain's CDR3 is CASRTGHITEAFF. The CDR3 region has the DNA TGTGCCAGTAGGACAGGGCACATCACTGAAGCTTTCTTT.

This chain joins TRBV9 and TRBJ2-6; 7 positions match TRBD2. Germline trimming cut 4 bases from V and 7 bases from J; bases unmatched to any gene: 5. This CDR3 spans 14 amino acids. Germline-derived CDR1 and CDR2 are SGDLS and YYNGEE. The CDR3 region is CASSPGGGANVLTF. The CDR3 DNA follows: TGTGCCAGCAGCCCGGGAGGAGGCGCCAACGTCCTGACTTTC. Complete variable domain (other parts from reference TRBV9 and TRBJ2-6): DSGVTQTPKHLITATGQRVTLRCSPRSGDLSVYWYQQSLDQGLQFLIQYYNGEERAKGNILERFSAQQFPDLHSELNLSSLELGDSALYFCASSPGGGANVLTFGAGSRLTVL.

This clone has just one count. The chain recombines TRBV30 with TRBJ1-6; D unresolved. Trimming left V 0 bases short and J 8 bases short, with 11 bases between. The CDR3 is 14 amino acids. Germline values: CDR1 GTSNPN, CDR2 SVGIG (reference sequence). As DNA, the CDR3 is TGTGCCTGGAGTGTACTAGGGAGGGATTCACCCCTCCACTTT. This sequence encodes CAWSVLGRDSPLHF.

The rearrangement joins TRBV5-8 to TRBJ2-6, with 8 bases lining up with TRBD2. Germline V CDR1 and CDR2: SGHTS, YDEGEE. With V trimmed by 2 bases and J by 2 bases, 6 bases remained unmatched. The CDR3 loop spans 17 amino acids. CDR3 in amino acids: CASSFLAGWAGANVLTF. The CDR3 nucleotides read TGTGCCAGCAGCTTCCTAGCGGGTTGGGCTGGGGCCAACGTCCTGACTTTC.

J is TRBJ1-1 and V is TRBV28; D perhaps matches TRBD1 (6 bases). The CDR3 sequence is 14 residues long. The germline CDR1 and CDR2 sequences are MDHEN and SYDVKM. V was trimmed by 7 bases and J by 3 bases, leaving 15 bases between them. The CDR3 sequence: CASNPPGEYTEAFF. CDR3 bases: TGTGCCAGCAACCCGCCAGGGGAGTACACTGAAGCTTTCTTT.

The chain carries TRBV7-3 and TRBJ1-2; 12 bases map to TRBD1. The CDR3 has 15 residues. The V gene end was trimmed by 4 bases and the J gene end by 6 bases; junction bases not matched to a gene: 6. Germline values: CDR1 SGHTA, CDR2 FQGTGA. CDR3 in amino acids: CASSSSGTGGDGYTF. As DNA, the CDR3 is TGTGCCAGCAGCTCATCCGGGACAGGGGGCGATGGCTACACCTTC.

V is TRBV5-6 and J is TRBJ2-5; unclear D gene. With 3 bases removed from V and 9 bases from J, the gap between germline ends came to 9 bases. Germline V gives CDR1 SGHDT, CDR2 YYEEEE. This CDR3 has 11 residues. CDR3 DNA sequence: TGTGCCAGCAGCTCTGTGTTGTCCCAGTACTTC. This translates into CASSSVLSQYF.

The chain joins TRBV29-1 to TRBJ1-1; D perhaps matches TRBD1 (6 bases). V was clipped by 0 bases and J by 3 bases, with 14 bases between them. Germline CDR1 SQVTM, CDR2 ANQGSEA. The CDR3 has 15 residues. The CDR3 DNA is TGCAGCGTTGAAGACGGCAGGGGAACAGACACTGAAGCTTTCTTT. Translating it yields CSVEDGRGTDTEAFF.

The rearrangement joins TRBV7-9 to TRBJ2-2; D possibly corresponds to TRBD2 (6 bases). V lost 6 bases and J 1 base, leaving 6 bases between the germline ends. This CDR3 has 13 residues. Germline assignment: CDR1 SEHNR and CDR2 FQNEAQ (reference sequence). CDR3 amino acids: CASRRGNTGELFF. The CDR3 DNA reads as TGTGCCAGCAGGCGGGGGAACACCGGGGAGCTGTTTTTT.

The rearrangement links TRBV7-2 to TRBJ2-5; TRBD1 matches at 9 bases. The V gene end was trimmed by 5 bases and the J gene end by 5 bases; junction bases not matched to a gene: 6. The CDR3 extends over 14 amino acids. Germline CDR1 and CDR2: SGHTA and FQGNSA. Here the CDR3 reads CASSKQGARETQYF. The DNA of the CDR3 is TGTGCCAGCAGCAAACAGGGGGCGAGGGAGACCCAGTACTTC.

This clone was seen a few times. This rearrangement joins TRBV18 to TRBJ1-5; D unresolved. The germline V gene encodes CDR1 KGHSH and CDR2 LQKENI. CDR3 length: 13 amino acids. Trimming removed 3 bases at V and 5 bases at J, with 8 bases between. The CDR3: CASSPDLDQPQHF. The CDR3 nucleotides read TGTGCCAGCTCACCGGACTTAGATCAGCCCCAGCATTTT. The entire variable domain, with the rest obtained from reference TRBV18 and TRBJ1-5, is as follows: NAGVMQNPRHLVRRRGQEARLRCSPMKGHSHVYWYRQLPEEGLKFMVYLQKENIIDESGMPKERFSAEFPKEGPSILRIQQVVRGDSAAYFCASSPDLDQPQHFGDGTRLSIL.

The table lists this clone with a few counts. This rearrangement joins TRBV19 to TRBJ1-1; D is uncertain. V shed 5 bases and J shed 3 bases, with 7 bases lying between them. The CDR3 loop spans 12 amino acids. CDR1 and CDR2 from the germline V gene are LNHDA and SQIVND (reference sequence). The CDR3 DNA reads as TGTGCCAGTAGTTCCATTTACACTGAAGCTTTCTTT. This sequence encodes CASSSIYTEAFF.

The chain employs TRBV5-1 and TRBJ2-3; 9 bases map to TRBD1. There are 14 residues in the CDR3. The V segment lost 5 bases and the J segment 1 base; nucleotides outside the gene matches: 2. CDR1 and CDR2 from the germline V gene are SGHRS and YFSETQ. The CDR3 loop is CASRGDRGTDTQYF. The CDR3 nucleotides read TGCGCCAGCAGAGGGGACAGGGGCACAGATACGCAGTATTTT.

The chain's CDR3 is CASSQAGRNQPQHF. Written as DNA, the CDR3 is TGTGCCAGCAGCCAAGCAGGCAGGAATCAGCCCCAGCATTTT. The chain uses TRBV14 and TRBJ1-5, with no clear D. V was clipped by 1 base and J by 4 bases, with 8 bases between them. Germline loops: CDR1 SGHDN, CDR2 FVKESK. The CDR3 is made up of 14 amino acids. Variable domain in full (rest from reference TRBV14 and TRBJ1-5): EAGVTQFPSHSVIEKGQTVTLRCDPISGHDNLYWYRRVMGKEIKFLLHFVKESKQDESGMPNNRFLAERTGGTYSTLKVQPAELEDSGVYFCASSQAGRNQPQHFGDGTRLSIL.

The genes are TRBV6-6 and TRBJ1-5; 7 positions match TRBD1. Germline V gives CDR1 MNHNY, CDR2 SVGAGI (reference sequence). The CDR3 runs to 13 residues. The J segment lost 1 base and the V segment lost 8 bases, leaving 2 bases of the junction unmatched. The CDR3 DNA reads TGTGCCAGCCTCAGGGGGAGCAATCAGCCCCAGCATTTT. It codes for CASLRGSNQPQHF.

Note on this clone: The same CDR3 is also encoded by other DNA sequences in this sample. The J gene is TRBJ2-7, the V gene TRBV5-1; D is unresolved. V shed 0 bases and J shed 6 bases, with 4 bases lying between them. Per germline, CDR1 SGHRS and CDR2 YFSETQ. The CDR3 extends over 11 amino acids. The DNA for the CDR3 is TGCGCCAGCAGCTTGGCGGGCGAGCAGTACTTC. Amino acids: CASSLAGEQYF.

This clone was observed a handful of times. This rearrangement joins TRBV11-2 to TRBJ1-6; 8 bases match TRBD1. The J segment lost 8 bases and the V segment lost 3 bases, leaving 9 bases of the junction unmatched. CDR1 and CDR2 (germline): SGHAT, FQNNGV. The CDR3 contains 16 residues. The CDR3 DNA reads TGTGCCAGCAGCTTTTATCCGGACAGGGCCCATTCACCCCTCCACTTT. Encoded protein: CASSFYPDRAHSPLHF.

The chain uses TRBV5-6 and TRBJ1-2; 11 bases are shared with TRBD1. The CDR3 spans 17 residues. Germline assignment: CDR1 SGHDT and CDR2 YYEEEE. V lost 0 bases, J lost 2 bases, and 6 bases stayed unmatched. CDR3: CASSLGIGTGGNYGYTF. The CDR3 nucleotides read TGTGCCAGCAGCTTGGGGATTGGGACAGGGGGGAACTATGGCTACACCTTC.

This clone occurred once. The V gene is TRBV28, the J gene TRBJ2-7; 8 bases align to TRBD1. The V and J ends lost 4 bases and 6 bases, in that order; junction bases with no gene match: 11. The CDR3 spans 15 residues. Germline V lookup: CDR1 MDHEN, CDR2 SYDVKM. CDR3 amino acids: CASSYPRGQGPEQYF. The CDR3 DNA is TGTGCCAGCAGTTATCCCCGAGGACAGGGCCCCGAGCAGTACTTC.

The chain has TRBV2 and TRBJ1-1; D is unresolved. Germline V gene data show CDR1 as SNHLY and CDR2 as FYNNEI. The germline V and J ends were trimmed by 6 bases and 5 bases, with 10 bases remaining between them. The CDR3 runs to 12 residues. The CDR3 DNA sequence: TGTGCCAGCAGACTGGGAGGGACTGAAGCTTTCTTT. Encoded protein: CASRLGGTEAFF.

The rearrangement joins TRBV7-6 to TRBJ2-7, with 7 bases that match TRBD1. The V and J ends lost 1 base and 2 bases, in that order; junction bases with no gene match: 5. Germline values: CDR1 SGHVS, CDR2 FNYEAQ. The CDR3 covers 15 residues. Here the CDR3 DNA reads TGTGCCAGCAGCTTAGACAGGGGCGCCCCCTACGAGCAGTACTTC. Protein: CASSLDRGAPYEQYF. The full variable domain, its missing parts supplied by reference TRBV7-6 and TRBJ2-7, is GAGVSQSPRYKVTKRGQDVALRCDPISGHVSLYWYRQALGQGPEFLTYFNYEAQQDKSGLPNDRFSAERPEGSISTLTIQRTEQRDSAMYRCASSLDRGAPYEQYFGPGTRLTVT.

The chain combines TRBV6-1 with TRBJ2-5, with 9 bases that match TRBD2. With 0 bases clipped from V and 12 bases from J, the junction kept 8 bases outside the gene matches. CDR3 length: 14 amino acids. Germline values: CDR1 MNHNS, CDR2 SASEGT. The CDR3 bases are TGTGCCAGCAGTGAAGCGTTGGTAGCGGGGGTTAAGTACTTC. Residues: CASSEALVAGVKYF.

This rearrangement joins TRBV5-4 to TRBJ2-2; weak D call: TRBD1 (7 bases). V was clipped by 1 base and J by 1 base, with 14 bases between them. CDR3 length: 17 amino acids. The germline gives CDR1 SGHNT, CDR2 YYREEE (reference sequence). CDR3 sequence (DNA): TGTGCCAGCAGCTTGTACGCAGGGGGGATGAACACCGGGGAGCTGTTTTTT. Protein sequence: CASSLYAGGMNTGELFF.

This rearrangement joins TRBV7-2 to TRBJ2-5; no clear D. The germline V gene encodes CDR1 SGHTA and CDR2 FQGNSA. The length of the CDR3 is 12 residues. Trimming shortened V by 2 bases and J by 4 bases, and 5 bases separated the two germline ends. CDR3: CASSLSSETQYF. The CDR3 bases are TGTGCCAGCAGCTTATCGTCAGAGACCCAGTACTTC.

Here the CDR3 reads CARRTGRSSGNTIYF. In nucleotides, the CDR3 is TGTGCCAGAAGAACCGGTCGTAGCTCAGGAAACACCATATATTTT. The chain recombines TRBV5-3 with TRBJ1-3; D remains ambiguous. TRBV5-3 belongs to the ORF category, with a function that is uncertain. The CDR3 runs 15 residues. The germline V and J ends were trimmed by 5 bases and 4 bases, with 16 bases remaining between them.

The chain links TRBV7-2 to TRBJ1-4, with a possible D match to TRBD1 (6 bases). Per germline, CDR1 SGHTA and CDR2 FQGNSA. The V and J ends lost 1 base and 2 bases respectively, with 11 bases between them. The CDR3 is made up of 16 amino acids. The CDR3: CASSLGTGPTNEKLFF. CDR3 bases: TGTGCCAGCAGCTTAGGCACAGGGCCGACTAATGAAAAACTGTTTTTT.

CDR3 nucleotides: TGTGCCAGCAGTCTCCCCGGGACAGGGAAGAAGCAGTACTTC. It yields the protein CASSLPGTGKKQYF. The chain is built from TRBV6-5 and TRBJ2-7; TRBD1 matches at 9 bases. The CDR3 runs 14 residues. V dropped 5 bases and J dropped 8; count of bases not matched to a gene: 10. The germline CDR1 and CDR2 sequences are MNHEY and SVGAGI.

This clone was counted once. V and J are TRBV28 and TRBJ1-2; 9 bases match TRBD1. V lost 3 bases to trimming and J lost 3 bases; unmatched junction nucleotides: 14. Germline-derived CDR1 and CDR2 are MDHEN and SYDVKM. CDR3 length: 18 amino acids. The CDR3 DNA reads TGTGCCAGCAGTTTGAGGCCGAACAGGGGGCGCAGCGACTATGGCTACACCTTC. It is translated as CASSLRPNRGRSDYGYTF.

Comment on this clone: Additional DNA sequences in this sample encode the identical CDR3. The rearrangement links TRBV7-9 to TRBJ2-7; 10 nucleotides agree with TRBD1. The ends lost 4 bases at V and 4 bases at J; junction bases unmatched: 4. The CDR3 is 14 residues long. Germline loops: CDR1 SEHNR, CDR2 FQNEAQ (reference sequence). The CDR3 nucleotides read TGTGCCAGCAGCTCCCGGGACAGGGGATACGAGCAGTACTTC. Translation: CASSSRDRGYEQYF.

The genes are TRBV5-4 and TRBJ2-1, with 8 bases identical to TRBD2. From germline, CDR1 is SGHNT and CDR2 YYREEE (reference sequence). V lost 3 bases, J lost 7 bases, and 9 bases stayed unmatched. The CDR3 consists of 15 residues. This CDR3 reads CASSSRGGAGNEQFF. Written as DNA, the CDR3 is TGTGCCAGCAGCTCCCGGGGGGGGGCCGGGAATGAGCAGTTCTTC. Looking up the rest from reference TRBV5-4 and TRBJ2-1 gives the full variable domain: ETGVTQSPTHLIKTRGQQVTLRCSSQSGHNTVSWYQQALGQGPQFIFQYYREEENGRGNFPPRFSGLQFPNYSSELNVNALELDDSALYLCASSSRGGAGNEQFFGPGTRLTVL.